This T cell receptor (beta chain) emerged from a study of regulatory T cells in long-lasting Graves disease. Library construction for TCR beta used iRepertoire HTBI primers and Arm-PCR of CDR3 regions. TCRdb redid the calling of the multiplex PCR reads with MiXCR, one entry per CDR3 protein. This sample has hundreds of thousands of distinct CDR3 sequences, with more than 15% found just once. Time point noted: newly diagnosed GD, antithyroid drugs for less than 3 months. The TCR library used RNA extracted from PBMCs. From germline, CDR1 is LGHDT and CDR2 YNNKEL (reference sequence). J gave up 5 bases and V 1 base, and 10 bases lay outside the gene matches. This CDR3 region has 17 residues. This clonotype was seen many times. The sample was also linked to a second study, of T cells in Graves' hyperthyroidism and ophthalmopathy.

The input for sequencing was peripheral blood mononuclear cells (PBMCs), taken at new diagnosis, from a patient treated with antithyroid drugs. The receptor was derived from a woman aged 35-65 years with Graves disease. The chain couples TRBV3-1 to TRBJ1-1; 10 bases map to TRBD1. CDR3 sequence reads: CASSQAQLRTGGTEAFF. DNA for the CDR3: TGTGCCAGCAGCCAAGCCCAACTGCGGACAGGGGGGACTGAAGCTTTCTTT.